This TCR beta chain was identified during a study of T-cell memory formation after mild COVID-19 (dated by TCRdb to the early 2020s). With regard to the full study: Most TCR sequence clusters were specific to one of the two donors. In a couple of donors, T-cell clones that expanded and contracted after mild COVID-19 were followed by sequencing TCRalpha and TCRbeta repertoires longitudinally. Two young, previously healthy adult volunteers made up the cohort, one male and one female.

Regarding this clonotype: No cognate antigen has been identified for it. Base-call qualities are not available, and no considerably larger clone is one nucleotide away.

Ficoll-Paque density gradient centrifugation was the method used to isolate PBMCs. Points the paper makes about the study in general: Contracting CD4+ clones were found mainly in CM and EM memory subsets, while CD8+ clones were enriched in EMRA. Only a couple of mild cases were covered in the study, and larger cohorts including severe cases with pre-infection samples were considered necessary. The detection of some responding clones in pre-infection memory suggests that pre-existing cross-reactive memory T cells joined the SARS-CoV-2 response. SARS-CoV-2 specificity of the second-wave clones peaking on day 37 was not confirmed. Clones contracting from day 15 to 85 had balanced CD4/CD8 phenotypes, while a second wave expanding from day 15 to 37 was biased towards CD4+.

The reads were generated on an Illumina NovaSeq 6000. cDNA libraries for TCRalpha and TCRbeta were prepared by 5'RACE using constant-segment primers, with sample barcodes and unique molecular identifiers added. Trizol reagent was used to extract RNA from every sample. The libraries were amplified in two PCR steps, and the second step added a second sample barcode and Illumina TruSeq adapters. Sequencing of libraries was performed on an Illumina NovaSeq with 2 x 150 bp paired-end reads. From the authors' description of their analysis: Reads were demultiplexed and collapsed into UMI-guided consensus sequences with migec v1.2.7. With mixcr v2.1.11, UMI consensuses were aligned to TRA and TRB V and J templates and assembled into clonotypes. A clonotype was counted as expanded or contracted only when both edgeR and NoisET called the clonotype significant, with the noise models trained on biological replicates. For edgeR calls, the cutoffs were a false discovery rate-adjusted p below 0.01 and a log2 fold-change threshold of 1. PCA with hierarchical clustering of max-normalized trajectories of the 1000 most abundant clonotypes was used as exploratory dynamics analysis. Separately sequenced CD4+ and CD8+ repertoires were used to assign the CD4 or CD8 phenotype of responding clones. The public reads were run again by TCRdb, first through fastp at Q25 and then through MiXCR, and only productive beta chains were kept. Each CDR3 protein gets just one entry, which takes the most common genes and DNA from the rows behind it. These V and J calls are TCRdb output, not the study's own analysis. Counted in this sample were roughly 340,000 distinct CDR3 sequences; 15% of them appeared once. The top ten constitute 20% to 25% of the sample.

This TCR came from a man aged 18 to 29 who had mild COVID-19 (a few samples of this study predate the infection). The sample titles of this study are shuffled in the database, so cell type and time point are left out; the donor was told from shared clones. Sample: PBMCs or a T cell subset sorted from them (not recorded which).

The CDR3 region: CASSQGLAQDTQYF. The DNA sequence is given as TGTGCCAGCTCACAGGGACTAGCACAAGATACGCAGTATTTT. The V and J genes are TRBV18 and TRBJ2-3; TRBD2 aligns with 9 central bases. Including the terminal cysteine and phenylalanine, the CDR3 comprises 14 residues. The CDR3 DNA has 42 bases and is translated from base 1. Compared with germline, V lacks 4 bases and J lacks 5 bases; bases without a gene match: 4. The germline V gene provides CDR1 KGHSH and CDR2 LQKENI.